These 21 T cell receptor beta chains came from one sample sequenced in a study of low-dose radiotherapy and immunotherapy resistance in tumors. The time point denotes: before trial treatment. Primers targeting TRAV and TRBV primed first-strand cDNA, covering alpha and beta chains. The authors ran about 18 PCR cycles to amplify TCRs with a constant-region primer and V-primer adapter. From the reads, TCRdb called clonotypes with MiXCR, one entry per CDR3 protein. This table has 85,000 to 95,000 distinct CDR3 sequences, just under 9.5% appearing once. The sequencing here drew on PBMCs, taken before treatment. The origin of the receptors is a male donor with prostate cancer.

This chain connects TRBV5-3 to TRBJ2-7; either TRBD1 or TRBD2 may supply D (6 bases each). TRBV5-3 is an ORF; its function is uncertain. V shed 8 bases and J shed 7 bases, with 31 bases lying between them. The CDR3 is 17 residues long. CDR3 loop: CASSLARGGKGGSEQYF. The CDR3 DNA reads TGTGCCAGCAGCCTAGCGCGGGGCGGGAAGGGGGGCTCGGAGCAGTACTTC.

This clonotype was picked up many times. The V gene is TRBV9, the J gene TRBJ2-1; D possibly matches TRBD1 or TRBD2 (5 bases each). V lost 3 bases and J 2 bases, leaving 12 bases between the germline ends. CDR1 is SGDLS and CDR2 is YYNGEE in the germline V gene. This CDR3 is built from 15 residues. The chain's CDR3 is CASSEGTGTYNEQFF. The CDR3 coding sequence is TGTGCCAGCAGCGAGGGGACGGGCACCTACAATGAGCAGTTCTTC.

This clonotype was seen a few times. The gene calls are TRBV20-1 and TRBJ1-4; D unresolved. Trimming stripped 3 bases from V and 7 bases from J, with 12 bases between. The CDR3 runs 13 residues. CDR1 and CDR2 from the germline V gene are DFQATT and SNEGSKA (reference sequence). The CDR3 nucleotides are TGCAGTGCTAGTCCCCAGGCCGGTGAAAAACTGTTTTTT. Its translation: CSASPQAGEKLFF.

This clonotype was counted ten times or more. The rearrangement uses TRBV4-3 and TRBJ2-5; D ambiguous. This CDR3 spans 14 amino acids. Germline CDR1 and CDR2: LGHNA and YSLEER. Trimming took off 1 base at V and 5 bases at J, with 11 bases between the two ends. Here the CDR3 reads CASSQGRQWETQYF. CDR3 DNA sequence: TGCGCCAGCAGCCAAGGCAGGCAGTGGGAGACCCAGTACTTC.

A note on this clonotype: A far larger clone lies a single base away; this is likely a read error. This chain links TRBV6-8 with TRBJ2-7; TRBD1 is a possible D gene (6 bases). Germline assignment: CDR1 MNHGY and CDR2 SAAAGT. This CDR3 is built from 12 residues. CDR3 protein: CTSSLGGARQYF. The CDR3 coding sequence is TGTACCAGCAGTTTAGGGGGAGCAAGGCAGTACTTC.

In this sample, this clonotype turned up many times. V and J are TRBV29-1 and TRBJ2-7, with D perhaps being TRBD1 or TRBD2 (5 bases each). V gave up 6 bases and J gave up 4 bases, with 10 bases separating them. CDR3 length: 11 amino acids. Germline CDR1 is SQVTM and CDR2 is ANQGSEA. CDR3 region: CSVGPTYEQYF. In DNA form, the CDR3 reads TGCAGCGTGGGACCGACGTACGAGCAGTACTTC.

The rearrangement joins TRBV28 to TRBJ1-5; 8 bases map to TRBD1. CDR3 length: 16 amino acids. Looked up from germline, CDR1 is MDHEN and CDR2 is SYDVKM. V lost 3 bases to trimming and J lost 3 bases; unmatched junction nucleotides: 7. In DNA form, the CDR3 reads TGTGCCAGCAGTTTTCCAGGACAGGGATTCAATCAGCCCCAGCATTTT. It codes for CASSFPGQGFNQPQHF. Combining the CDR3 with reference TRBV28 and TRBJ1-5 gives the whole variable domain DVKVTQSSRYLVKRTGEKVFLECVQDMDHENMFWYRQDPGLGLRLIYFSYDVKMKEKGDIPEGYSVSREKKERFSLILESASTNQTSMYLCASSFPGQGFNQPQHFGDGTRLSIL.

This clonotype was seen only once. A read error may produce the germline difference seen at one junction end. This chain joins TRBV13 and TRBJ2-6, with a weak D call TRBD1 (5 bases). This CDR3 has 16 residues. The V gene's germline CDR1 is PRHDT and CDR2 FYEKMQ (reference sequence). CDR3 in DNA: TGTGCCAGCAGCAGGCGACACCTCTCTGGGGCCAACGTCCTGACTTTT. Residues: CASSRRHLSGANVLTF.

To note about this clonotype: A read error is likely here: a far larger clone is one base away. CDR3 in DNA: TGTGCCAGCAGTTACGACTGGACAGGTCGGTACGAGCAGTTCTTC. Its translation is CASSYDWTGRYEQFF. The V call is TRBV6-6, the J call TRBJ2-1; 7 nucleotides match TRBD1. Trimming cost V 2 bases and J 10 bases; bases outside gene matches: 11. The germline V gene encodes CDR1 MNHNY and CDR2 SVGAGI (reference sequence). The CDR3 consists of 15 residues.

This clonotype was observed many times. The rearrangement links TRBV12-3 or TRBV12-4 to TRBJ2-1; 9 bases are a match to TRBD2. The CDR3 loop spans 17 amino acids. The ends lost 3 bases at V and 12 bases at J; junction bases unmatched: 18. The CDR3 DNA sequence: TGTGCCAGCAGTTTTTTCCCCATAGCGGGAGTGGGAGGAAGGCAGTTCTTC. This encodes CASSFFPIAGVGGRQFF.

This clonotype appeared many times. The rearrangement links TRBV7-9 to TRBJ1-4, with a weak D call TRBD1 (6 bases). From germline, CDR1 is SEHNR and CDR2 FQNEAQ (reference sequence). The CDR3 loop spans 12 amino acids. The V end was cut by 5 bases, the J end by 6 bases, with 7 bases between. Written as DNA, the CDR3 is TGTGCCAGCAGCAGGGGGGATGAAAAACTGTTTTTT. Amino acid sequence: CASSRGDEKLFF. The full variable domain, in which reference TRBV7-9 and TRBJ1-4 provide the parts outside the CDR3, is DTGVSQNPRHKITKRGQNVTFRCDPISEHNRLYWYRQTLGQGPEFLTYFQNEAQLEKSRLLSDRFSAERPKGSFSTLEIQRTEQGDSAMYLCASSRGDEKLFFGSGTQLSVL.

This clonotype was counted ten times or more. The rearrangement links TRBV28 to TRBJ2-3, with D tentatively TRBD1 (6 bases). V was trimmed by 2 bases and J by 6 bases, leaving 12 bases between them. Germline V gene lookup returns CDR1 MDHEN and CDR2 SYDVKM. The CDR3 is made up of 14 amino acids. Here the CDR3 reads CASSLGPTGDTQYF. CDR3 in DNA: TGTGCCAGCAGTTTAGGGCCAACAGGGGATACGCAGTATTTT.

This clonotype has ten or more counts. This rearrangement joins TRBV11-2 to TRBJ2-1, with D perhaps assigned TRBD1 or TRBD2 (5 bases each). Germline CDR1 is SGHAT and CDR2 is FQNNGV. The CDR3 is made up of 15 amino acids. V was cut by 5 bases and J by 4 bases, with 15 bases left in between. Here the CDR3 reads CASSTTVGTYNEQFF. CDR3 nucleotides: TGTGCCAGCAGCACTACTGTGGGGACGTACAATGAGCAGTTCTTC.

In this sample, this clonotype turned up many times. The chain is built from TRBV5-1 and TRBJ2-3; 7 bases fit TRBD2. Germline CDR1 is SGHRS and CDR2 is YFSETQ. Unmatched junction bases numbered 7, after V lost 2 bases and J lost 4 bases. This CDR3 contains 15 residues. In nucleotides, the CDR3 is TGCGCCAGCAGCTTCGGGGGGAGGGCTTCAGATACGCAGTATTTT. As protein: CASSFGGRASDTQYF.

This clonotype was counted ten times or more. The chain links TRBV7-3 to TRBJ1-1, with D tentatively TRBD1 (6 bases). Trimming shortened V by 5 bases and J by 4 bases, and 20 bases separated the two germline ends. Germline CDR1 SGHTA, CDR2 FQGTGA. The CDR3 consists of 16 residues. The CDR3 loop is CASSPDRDTRFTEAFF. CDR3 in DNA: TGTGCCAGCAGCCCCGACCGGGACACGCGCTTCACTGAAGCTTTCTTT.

This clonotype was observed many times. This chain joins TRBV20-1 and TRBJ2-4; 9 nucleotides match TRBD1. Germline V CDR1 and CDR2: DFQATT, SNEGSKA (reference sequence). V trimming: 6 bases; J trimming: 7 bases; junction bases outside the gene matches: 19. This CDR3 spans 17 amino acids. CDR3 sequence: CSARPGTGHGLGNIQYF. The CDR3 DNA reads as TGCAGTGCGAGACCAGGGACAGGGCACGGGTTGGGGAACATTCAGTACTTC.

This clonotype showed up many times. J is TRBJ2-1 and V is TRBV29-1, with 9 bases that match TRBD2. Trimming at V came to 3 bases and at J to 10 bases, leaving 7 bases not matched to a gene. Germline values: CDR1 SQVTM, CDR2 ANQGSEA. This CDR3 comprises 13 residues. This CDR3 is CSVEGRRGGEQFF. The CDR3 region has the DNA TGCAGCGTTGAGGGACGGCGGGGGGGGGAGCAGTTCTTC.

This clonotype was counted many times. J is TRBJ2-7 and V is TRBV7-2, with a tentative D call TRBD2 (5 bases). This CDR3 comprises 15 residues. Germline V lookup: CDR1 SGHTA, CDR2 FQGNSA. V was pared by 7 bases and J by 1 base, with 17 bases between. The CDR3 DNA sequence: TGTGCCAGCAACATTTCCCCTAGCCAGTCCTACGAGCAGTACTTC. Its translation: CASNISPSQSYEQYF.

Comment on this clonotype: Since a far larger clone is one base different, this is likely a read error. The chain carries TRBV5-1 and TRBJ2-5, with TRBD2 matching 10 bases. Unmatched junction bases numbered 12, after V lost 5 bases and J lost 11 bases. This CDR3 comprises 14 residues. In germline, CDR1 is SGHRS, CDR2 YFSETQ. The CDR3, as DNA: TGCGCCAGCAGTACTAGCGGGGATTACAATGAGCAGTACTTC. Translated: CASSTSGDYNEQYF.

This clonotype was detected many times. The rearrangement uses TRBV4-3 and TRBJ2-2, with D possibly TRBD2 on 5 matching bases. Germline CDR1 and CDR2: LGHNA and YSLEER. The CDR3 has 16 amino acids. Trimming removed 0 bases from V and 7 bases from J, with 15 bases in between. The chain's CDR3 is CASSQDSGGLSGELFF. The CDR3 bases are TGCGCCAGCAGCCAAGATTCAGGCGGGCTTAGCGGGGAGCTGTTTTTT.

V usage is TRBV27 and J usage is TRBJ2-5; D not resolved. CDR1 is MNHEY, CDR2 SMNVEV, per germline (reference sequence). The CDR3 is 13 residues long. V shed 4 bases and J shed 5 bases, with 11 bases lying between them. CDR3: CASSSHGGETQYF. CDR3 bases: TGTGCCAGCAGTTCCCATGGTGGGGAGACCCAGTACTTC.